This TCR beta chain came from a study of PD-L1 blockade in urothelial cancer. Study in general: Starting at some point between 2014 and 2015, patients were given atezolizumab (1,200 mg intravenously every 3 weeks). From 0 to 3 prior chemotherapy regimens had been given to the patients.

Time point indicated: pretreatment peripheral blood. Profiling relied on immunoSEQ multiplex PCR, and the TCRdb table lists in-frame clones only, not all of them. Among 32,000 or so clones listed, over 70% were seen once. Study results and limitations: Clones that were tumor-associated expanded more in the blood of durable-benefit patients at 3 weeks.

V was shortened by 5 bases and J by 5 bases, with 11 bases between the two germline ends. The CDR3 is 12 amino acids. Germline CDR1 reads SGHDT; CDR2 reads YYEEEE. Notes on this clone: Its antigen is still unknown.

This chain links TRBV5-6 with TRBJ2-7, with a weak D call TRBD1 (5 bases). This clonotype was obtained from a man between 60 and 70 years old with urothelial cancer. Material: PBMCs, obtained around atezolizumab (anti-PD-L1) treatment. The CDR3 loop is CASSSDSNEQYF. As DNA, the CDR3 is TGTGCCAGCAGTTCCGACAGCAACGAGCAGTACTTC.